The 3 T cell receptor beta chains presented below share a single source sample, sequenced in a study of cytomegalovirus exposure and HLA in healthy donors (dated by TCRdb to about 2017). The library came from the immunoSEQ multiplex PCR assay. The multiplex PCR relied on a mix of 60 forward primers for TCR Vbeta segments and 13 reverse primers for TCR Jbeta segments. What TCRdb holds here is the immuneACCESS table cut down to in-frame rearrangements. Part of the clones is not present; checked against another copy, under half of the missing clones reflect an unresolved V gene, and the others are unexplained. Here the sample has a few hundred thousand clones; 80% occur a single time. The ten largest clonotypes hold about 0.3% of the sample. The material sequenced was PBMCs. The receptors shown here come from a girl aged 2 to 10 in good health and CMV-seronegative.

The rearrangement joins TRBV6-4 to TRBJ2-1, with D possibly matching TRBD1 (6 bases). Germline CDR1 is MRHNA and CDR2 is SNTAGT. CDR3 length equals 14 residues. Trimming pared 8 bases from V and 3 bases from J, leaving 14 bases between. The CDR3 spells CASSPGARYNEQFF. As DNA, the CDR3 is TGTGCCAGCTCTCCAGGGGCTCGCTACAATGAGCAGTTCTTC.

The chain couples TRBV18 to TRBJ2-5; perhaps TRBD1 as D (6 bases). Between the trimmed V and J ends, which lost 1 base and 4 bases, there was a span of 19 bases. The V gene's germline CDR1 is KGHSH and CDR2 LQKENI. The CDR3 spans 17 residues. The CDR3, as DNA: TGTGCCAGCTCACCACAAAGGGGGACATCAGGGCGAGAGACCCAGTACTTC. This encodes CASSPQRGTSGRETQYF.

The rearrangement joins TRBV29-1 to TRBJ1-3; tentatively, D is TRBD1 (6 bases). The CDR3 has 12 residues. V was pared by 8 bases and J by 2 bases, with 10 bases between. Per the germline V gene, CDR1 is SQVTM and CDR2 is ANQGSEA. The CDR3 DNA sequence: TGCAGCTCAAAGGGGGCTGGAAACACCATATATTTT. Protein: CSSKGAGNTIYF.